This TCR beta chain was found in a study of blood T cell repertoires in COVID-19. This clone was recorded once. Data came from immunoSEQ multiplex PCR; TCRdb stores just in-frame clones and leaves some out. The sample holds a few hundred thousand clones, 85% to 90% seen once. The sample comprised peripheral blood. The clonotype comes from a woman aged 35 to 49 who had recovered from COVID-19.

The DNA of the CDR3 is TGCAGCGTGGGGGCGGGCAGTGAAGCTTTCTTT. As protein: CSVGAGSEAFF. The chain carries TRBV29-1 and TRBJ1-1, with D perhaps matching TRBD1 (6 bases). Trimming left V 6 bases short and J 7 bases short, with 12 bases between. Per the germline V gene, CDR1 is SQVTM and CDR2 is ANQGSEA. The CDR3 has 11 residues. The entire variable domain, with the rest obtained from reference TRBV29-1 and TRBJ1-1, is as follows: SAVISQKPSRDICQRGTSLTIQCQVDSQVTMMFWYRQQPGQSLTLIATANQGSEATYESGFVIDKFPISRPNLTFSTLTVSNMSPEDSSIYLCSVGAGSEAFFGQGTRLTVV.